This T cell receptor (beta chain) stems from a study of blood T cells in healthy people across ages. Germline trimming cut 1 base from V and 7 bases from J; bases unmatched to any gene: 8. Germline loops: CDR1 SQVTM, CDR2 ANQGSEA. The CDR3 sequence is 16 residues long. A second PCR of about 6 to 12 cycles used a sample-barcoded 5' primer and a J-beta primer mix. TCRdb recomputed calls from the 5' RACE reads with MiXCR, one row per CDR3 protein. The repertoire holds roughly 830,000 distinct CDR3 sequences, with 62% as singletons. The rearrangement links TRBV29-1 to TRBJ2-7, with 15 bases fitting TRBD2. The clonotype originates from a man under 40 in good health. Sequencing was carried out using blood. CDR3 DNA: TGCAGCGTTGAAGGGACTAGCGGGGGGGCCTACAATGAGCAGTACTTC. This codes for CSVEGTSGGAYNEQYF.